This is a list of T cell receptor beta chains from one sample in a study of T cell changes during pregnancy in multiple sclerosis. Only in-frame clones appear in the TCRdb table, and some are missing; sequencing was by immunoSEQ multiplex PCR. This sample has around 100,000 clones, with 85% to 95% found just once. The source material was peripheral blood, sampled after pregnancy. These TCRs come from a female donor with multiple sclerosis, enrolled in a pregnancy study. Both conserved end residues are part of each CDR3. A D gene is named only where the DNA matches it firmly. Expanded clones are given a class, and other clones once, few, many or no size at all.

cdr3_nt cdr3_aa j_call cdr3_length v_call clone_size d_call
TGTGCCAGCATGGGCGGGGGGTTCACAGATACGCAGTATTTT CASMGGGFTDTQYF TRBJ2-3 14 TRBV6-6 . TRBD2
TGCGCCAGCAGCTTAGAGGGCAAGGTCAAAAACATTCAGTACTTC CASSLEGKVKNIQYF TRBJ2-4 15 TRBV5-1 once .
TGTGCCAGCAGTTCTGCTAATGAAAAACTGTTTTTT CASSSANEKLFF TRBJ1-4 12 TRBV27 . .
TGTGCCAGCCAGACTTCCTCTGGAAACACCATATATTTT CASQTSSGNTIYF TRBJ1-3 13 TRBV6-1 . .
TGCGCCAGCAGCTTGATGGGGGCAAATAATTCACCCCTCCACTTT CASSLMGANNSPLHF TRBJ1-6 15 TRBV5-1 . .
TGCGCCAGCAGCGGACAGGGCGATACACCAAACTATGGCTACACCTTC CASSGQGDTPNYGYTF TRBJ1-2 16 TRBV5-1 . TRBD1
TGTGCCAGCAGTGAAAGCAATCGAAACACCATATATTTT CASSESNRNTIYF TRBJ1-3 13 TRBV6-1 . .
TGTGCCAGCAGCTCTAGCGGGGTCACAGATACGCAGTATTTT CASSSSGVTDTQYF TRBJ2-3 14 TRBV11-2 once TRBD2
TGTGCCAGCAATATTGGTTCAGGCAGTAAAAACATTCAGTACTTC CASNIGSGSKNIQYF TRBJ2-4 15 TRBV6-1 . .
TGTGCCAGCAGTCCCGCTGTGTTGTACGAGCAGTACTTC CASSPAVLYEQYF TRBJ2-7 13 TRBV6-5 . .
TGCGCCAGCAGCCAAGAACTAGCGGGAGTCAACAATGAGCAGTTCTTC CASSQELAGVNNEQFF TRBJ2-1 16 TRBV4-1 . TRBD2
TGTGCCAGCTCCTGGTCCGATCCCACCGTGGGCCAGCCCCAGCATTTT CASSWSDPTVGQPQHF TRBJ1-5 16 TRBV18 . .
TGTGCCACTAAAATAGCGGGGACCAGGGGCGGGGAGCTGTTTTTT CATKIAGTRGGELFF TRBJ2-2 15 TRBV19 . TRBD2